This T cell receptor (beta chain) was recorded in a study of blood T cell repertoires in COVID-19. On the study more broadly: The cDNA or gDNA used as material had been derived from T cells, B-cell-depleted T cells, or PBMCs.

The authors' processing: Reference gene primer amplification in the assay estimated nucleated cell counts. Only in-frame clones appear in the TCRdb table, and some are missing; sequencing was by immunoSEQ multiplex PCR. The V and J calls and the clone size are those of that table, but D and trimming were determined from the DNA. The sample yields more than 200,000 clones, around 84% seen once. The germline gives CDR1 MRHNA, CDR2 SNTAGT. V trimming: 3 bases; J trimming: 4 bases; junction bases outside the gene matches: 3. The CDR3 is 15 amino acids. The rearrangement joins TRBV6-4 to TRBJ1-6; TRBD1 matches at 7 bases. Sequencing was performed on peripheral blood. The TCR was taken from a woman of 80 years or more with COVID-19, enrolled during active disease. The CDR3 spells CASSEGDRYNSPLHF. For the CDR3, the DNA is TGTGCCAGCAGTGAGGGGGACAGATATAATTCACCCCTCCACTTT.